A single sample is the source of the 11 T cell receptor beta chains below, sequenced in a study of response to subunit inactivated influenza vaccine. TCRdb independently ran MiXCR on the RT-PCR reads; one entry per CDR3 protein. The data hold roughly 190,000 distinct CDR3 sequences, with 10% to 15% observed a single time. The same specimen was also included in a second study, on T cells expressing NK-cell markers. Turning to that study: It was by 5'RACE template switching with UMIs that TCR beta cDNA was made.

The sequenced sample was CD8+ T cells sorted from PBMCs, obtained about 11 days after vaccination. These receptors were obtained from a man between 45 and 60 years old who received an inactivated influenza vaccine.

V gene TRBV2 combines with J gene TRBJ2-7; possible D gene TRBD2, 7 bases. The germline V and J ends were trimmed by 6 bases and 4 bases, with 13 bases remaining between them. This CDR3 has 13 amino acids. Germline V CDR1 and CDR2: SNHLY, FYNNEI. The CDR3, as DNA: TGTGCCAGCAGAGGGGGGGCGTCGTACGAGCAGTACTTC. Protein product: CASRGGASYEQYF. Full variable domain (outside the CDR3, taken from reference TRBV2 and TRBJ2-7): EPEVTQTPSHQVTQMGQEVILRCVPISNHLYFYWYRQILGQKVEFLVSFYNNEISEKSEIFDDQFSVERPDGSNFTLKIRSTKLEDSAMYFCASRGGASYEQYFGPGTRLTVT.

A note on this clonotype: The germline gene is not matched at one end of the junction; a read error may be the cause. The chain joins TRBV5-1 to TRBJ1-1; D is ambiguous. This CDR3 is built from 13 residues. Germline V gene lookup returns CDR1 SGHRS and CDR2 YFSETQ. Here the CDR3 DNA reads TGCGCCAGCAGCTTGGGAATGAACACTGAAGTTTTCTTT. This encodes CASSLGMNTEVFF.

In this sample, this clonotype turned up many times. The chain employs TRBV2 and TRBJ2-7; the D gene is possibly TRBD1 (5 bases). Germline loops: CDR1 SNHLY, CDR2 FYNNEI. Trimming pared 8 bases from V and 5 bases from J, leaving 19 bases between. This CDR3 has 14 amino acids. The CDR3 here is CASSPYGALNEQYF. The CDR3 bases are TGTGCCAGCTCTCCCTATGGGGCCTTAAACGAGCAGTACTTC.

There are a few counts of this clonotype. V is TRBV25-1 and J is TRBJ2-5; 10 nucleotides align to TRBD2. Germline-derived CDR1 and CDR2 are MGHDK and SYGVNS. The ends lost 1 base at V and 2 bases at J; junction bases unmatched: 1. The CDR3 runs 15 residues. The CDR3 nucleotides read TGTGCCAGCAGTGAATTTAGCGGGGGGCAAGAGACCCAGTACTTC. Its protein product is CASSEFSGGQETQYF.

This clonotype was counted between two and nine times. DNA for the CDR3: TGTGCCAGTTCTCCCGGGACAGGGTCTCAGCCCCAGCATTTT. Amino acid sequence: CASSPGTGSQPQHF. The chain combines TRBV12-3 or TRBV12-4 with TRBJ1-5, with TRBD1 matching 9 bases. The CDR3 extends over 14 amino acids. Trimming at V came to 9 bases and at J to 6 bases, leaving 9 bases not matched to a gene.

This clonotype was found a few times. This chain joins TRBV27 and TRBJ2-2; 7 positions match TRBD1. This CDR3 has 14 residues. The V segment lost 8 bases and the J segment 3 bases; nucleotides outside the gene matches: 6. Per germline, CDR1 MNHEY and CDR2 SMNVEV (reference sequence). CDR3 amino acids: CASPRQGDTGELFF. Here the CDR3 DNA reads TGTGCCAGCCCAAGACAGGGAGACACCGGGGAGCTGTTTTTT.

This clonotype was counted a few times. This chain uses TRBV28 with TRBJ2-1; tentatively, D is TRBD1 (5 bases). CDR3 size: 15 residues. Germline CDR1 and CDR2: MDHEN and SYDVKM. Trimming left V 5 bases short and J 3 bases short, with 14 bases between. CDR3 sequence (DNA): TGTGCCAGCAGTGCAACCCCTGGACACTACAATGAGCAGTTCTTC. Residues: CASSATPGHYNEQFF.

This clonotype was detected only a few times. This chain links TRBV6-2 or TRBV6-3 with TRBJ2-5; no clear D gene. CDR3 size: 11 residues. The V end lost 6 bases, the J end lost 9 bases, and 11 bases lay between the germline ends. The germline CDR1 and CDR2 sequences are MNHEY and SVGEGT. The CDR3 bases are TGTGCCAGCAGCCGCGACTTCCCCCAGTACTTC. Residues: CASSRDFPQYF.

The chain couples TRBV29-1 to TRBJ2-1; 11 nucleotides align to TRBD2. The ends lost 2 bases at V and 8 bases at J; junction bases unmatched: 8. The CDR3 runs 15 residues. Germline CDR1 and CDR2: SQVTM and ANQGSEA. The CDR3 bases are TGCAGCGTTGAAATAGCGGGGGGGCATAATTATGAGCAGTTCTTC. Its translation: CSVEIAGGHNYEQFF.

This rearrangement joins TRBV15 to TRBJ2-3, with 9 positions matching TRBD2. The length of the CDR3 is 17 residues. The germline gives CDR1 LNHNV, CDR2 YYDKDF (reference sequence). Germline trimming cut 5 bases from V and 2 bases from J; bases unmatched to any gene: 11. CDR3 nucleotide sequence: TGTGCCACCAGCCGCAGGGGACTAGCCACCTCCACAGATACGCAGTATTTT. As protein: CATSRRGLATSTDTQYF.

This clonotype was recorded at least ten times. V is TRBV11-2 and J is TRBJ2-3; 9 nucleotides line up with TRBD2. This CDR3 contains 15 residues. Per germline, CDR1 SGHAT and CDR2 FQNNGV. Germline trimming cut 2 bases from V and 0 bases from J; bases unmatched to any gene: 0. The CDR3 sequence is CASSLLAGSTDTQYF. CDR3 bases: TGTGCCAGCAGCTTACTAGCGGGGAGCACAGATACGCAGTATTTT.